These T cell receptor beta chains were read from a single sample in a study of T cell responses to AZD1222 COVID-19 vaccine. Sequenced by immunoSEQ multiplex PCR; TCRdb stores in-frame clones only, minus some. The sample records roughly 100,000 clones, about 90% being singletons. Sequenced here: peripheral blood, sampled on day 0 of AZD1222 vaccination. The receptors originated from an adult in good health. The CDR3 runs from the conserved cysteine through the conserved F or W. The order of the fields is clone size, J gene, D gene, V gene, CDR3 protein, CDR3 DNA. The D gene is left open where the match is weak. Some rows have no size entry. The others give once, few or many, or a class for an expanded clone.

>few|TRBJ2-1|TRBD2|TRBV5-1
CASSLVPSGGGFTNEQFF
TGCGCCAGCAGCTTGGTCCCATCGGGGGGAGGCTTCACCAATGAGCAGTTCTTC
>NA|TRBJ1-3|TRBD1|TRBV24-1
CATSDIRQGDSGNTIYF
TGTGCCACCAGTGATATCCGACAGGGAGACTCTGGAAACACCATATATTTT
>NA|TRBJ1-5|TRBD1|TRBV7-8
CASSFGQGDVGNQPQHF
TGTGCCAGCAGCTTTGGGCAGGGGGACGTCGGTAATCAGCCCCAGCATTTT
>NA|TRBJ1-2|TRBD1|TRBV29-1
CSVTGTGDNYGYTF
TGCAGCGTGACCGGGACAGGGGACAACTATGGCTACACCTTC
>NA|TRBJ1-1|NA|TRBV12-3/TRBV12-4
CASSLPGNTEAFF
TGTGCCAGCAGCCTCCCGGGGAACACTGAAGCTTTCTTT
>NA|TRBJ2-1|TRBD2|TRBV9
CASSVGLAENNEQFF
TGTGCCAGCAGCGTAGGACTAGCGGAAAACAATGAGCAGTTCTTC
>NA|TRBJ1-5|NA|TRBV28
CASHRLGSPQHF
TGTGCCAGCCACCGCTTGGGATCGCCCCAGCATTTT
>NA|TRBJ1-5|NA|TRBV7-2
CASSRAGNQPQHF
TGTGCCAGCAGTCGGGCGGGGAATCAGCCCCAGCATTTT
>NA|TRBJ1-1|NA|TRBV19
CASSSPGANTEAFF
TGTGCCAGTAGCTCCCCCGGAGCTAACACTGAAGCTTTCTTT
>NA|TRBJ2-6|TRBD1|TRBV9
CASSRGQGAAGANVLTF
TGTGCCAGCAGCCGCGGACAGGGGGCTGCTGGGGCCAACGTCCTGACTTTC
>NA|TRBJ1-1|NA|TRBV6-5
CASMEGPYQNTEAFF
TGTGCCAGCATGGAGGGGCCCTACCAGAACACTGAAGCTTTCTTT
>NA|TRBJ1-1|NA|TRBV7-3
CASSLGLHTEAFF
TGTGCCAGCAGCTTAGGGCTGCACACTGAAGCTTTCTTT
>NA|TRBJ1-1|NA|TRBV18
CASSPDRSEAFF
TGTGCCAGCTCACCAGACAGGAGTGAAGCTTTCTTT
>once|TRBJ1-2|NA|TRBV5-6
CASSLWPEDYGYTF
TGTGCCAGCAGCCTCTGGCCCGAGGACTATGGCTACACCTTC
>NA|TRBJ1-4|NA|TRBV7-2
CASSPSGFNEKLFF
TGTGCCAGCAGCCCCTCAGGTTTTAATGAAAAACTGTTTTTT
>NA|TRBJ2-5|NA|TRBV28
CATRGNLKETQYF
TGTGCCACCCGCGGGAATTTAAAAGAGACCCAGTACTTC
>NA|TRBJ1-6|NA|TRBV6-5
CASSSYGENSPLHF
TGTGCCAGCAGTTCCTACGGTGAAAATTCACCCCTCCACTTT
>once|TRBJ2-3|TRBD2|TRBV15
CATSFETSGGDTQYF
TGTGCCACCAGCTTTGAGACTAGCGGGGGAGATACGCAGTATTTT
>few|TRBJ2-5|NA|TRBV30
CAWSVLRRSFQETQYF
TGTGCCTGGAGTGTACTGAGGCGGAGCTTCCAAGAGACCCAGTACTTC
>NA|TRBJ1-1|NA|TRBV7-9
CASSLSGTMNTEAFF
TGTGCCAGCAGCTTATCGGGGACCATGAACACTGAAGCTTTCTTT
>NA|TRBJ2-7|TRBD2|TRBV5-1
CASSASSGGGYEQYF
TGCGCCAGCAGCGCGTCTAGCGGGGGGGGTTACGAGCAGTACTTC
>NA|TRBJ1-1|NA|TRBV19
CASSSQGISEAFF
TGTGCCAGTAGTTCTCAGGGGATCTCCGAAGCTTTCTTT
>NA|TRBJ2-3|TRBD2|TRBV4-1
CASSQDPAGGTDTQYF
TGCGCCAGCAGCCAAGACCCCGCGGGGGGGACAGATACGCAGTATTTT
>NA|TRBJ2-7|NA|TRBV5-4
CASSLGQGFSTYEQYF
TGTGCCAGCAGCTTGGGGCAGGGGTTTTCGACCTACGAGCAGTACTTC
>NA|TRBJ1-5|NA|TRBV5-1
CASSLAGNSNQPQHF
TGCGCCAGCAGCTTGGCTGGGAATAGCAATCAGCCCCAGCATTTT
>NA|TRBJ1-1|NA|TRBV7-9
CASRPGGTEAFF
TGTGCCAGCAGACCGGGGGGCACTGAAGCTTTCTTT
>NA|TRBJ1-6|NA|TRBV27
CASVRDGRTNSPLHF
TGTGCCAGCGTACGGGACGGAAGGACTAATTCACCCCTCCACTTT
>NA|TRBJ2-7|NA|TRBV19
CASAWAPGDSYEQYF
TGTGCCAGTGCCTGGGCCCCAGGGGACTCTTACGAGCAGTACTTC
>NA|TRBJ1-1|NA|TRBV3-1/TRBV3-2
CASSLYRETEAFF
TGTGCCAGCAGCCTCTACCGGGAGACTGAAGCTTTCTTT
>NA|TRBJ2-1|NA|TRBV11-2
CATKKWSWNEVFFF
TGTGCCACCAAAAAGTGGAGTTGGAATGAAGTATTTTTCTTC
>NA|TRBJ2-5|NA|TRBV6-2/TRBV6-3
CASSTDWRKGTQYF
TGTGCCAGCAGTACGGACTGGCGCAAGGGGACCCAGTACTTC
>NA|TRBJ1-1|NA|TRBV2
CAGLGGSGVNTEAFF
TGTGCCGGGTTGGGGGGCTCAGGGGTGAACACTGAAGCTTTCTTT
>NA|TRBJ2-1|NA|TRBV4-1
CASSQDRRGGSHNEQFF
TGCGCCAGCAGCCAAGATCGTAGGGGGGGGTCCCACAATGAGCAGTTCTTC
>NA|TRBJ1-2|NA|TRBV18
CASSPQGGNYGYTF
TGTGCCAGCTCACCGCAGGGCGGTAACTATGGCTACACCTTC
>NA|TRBJ1-5|TRBD1|TRBV6-1
CASSDRQGTNQPQHF
TGTGCCAGCAGTGACCGACAGGGGACCAATCAGCCCCAGCATTTT
>NA|TRBJ2-3|NA|TRBV7-3
CASSHGTLGDTQYF
TGTGCCAGCAGCCATGGGACTCTCGGGGATACGCAGTATTTT
>once|TRBJ2-7|NA|TRBV11-2
CASSLSGSDWEQYF
TGTGCCAGCAGCTTATCCGGGTCTGACTGGGAGCAGTACTTC
>NA|TRBJ2-7|NA|TRBV6-1
CASSDWRAPYEQYF
TGTGCCAGCAGTGATTGGAGGGCCCCCTACGAGCAGTACTTC
>NA|TRBJ2-5|NA|TRBV7-3
CASSLNGQGGETQYF
TGTGCCAGCAGCTTAAATGGGCAGGGAGGAGAGACCCAGTACTTC
>NA|TRBJ1-6|TRBD1|TRBV11-2
CASSLGTDRNSPLHF
TGTGCCAGCAGCTTAGGGACGGACAGGAATTCACCCCTCCACTTT
>NA|TRBJ2-7|TRBD2|TRBV14
CASSLGPSGVYEQYF
TGTGCCAGCAGCCTAGGACCTAGCGGGGTCTACGAGCAGTACTTC
>NA|TRBJ1-3|NA|TRBV15
CATSSRGAGNTIYF
TGTGCCACCAGCTCGCGAGGGGCTGGAAACACCATATATTTT
>few|TRBJ2-1|TRBD2|TRBV6-5
CASRLGLAMEQFF
TGTGCCAGCAGATTGGGACTAGCGATGGAGCAGTTCTTC
>NA|TRBJ2-7|TRBD2|TRBV5-4
CASSSGGGINEQYF
TGTGCCAGCAGCTCTGGCGGGGGGATCAACGAGCAGTACTTC
>NA|TRBJ2-1|NA|TRBV7-2
CASNQRAWGNEQFF
TGTGCCAGCAACCAGAGGGCCTGGGGGAATGAGCAGTTCTTC
>NA|TRBJ1-3|NA|TRBV29-1
CSVSAARNTIYF
TGCAGCGTTTCTGCAGCCAGGAACACCATATATTTT
>NA|TRBJ1-5|NA|TRBV19
CASSATGHGEPQHF
TGTGCCAGTAGTGCGACCGGTCATGGGGAGCCCCAGCATTTT
>NA|TRBJ1-4|NA|TRBV18
CASSPPGATNEKLFF
TGTGCCAGCTCACCACCAGGCGCAACTAATGAAAAACTGTTTTTT
>NA|TRBJ2-1|NA|TRBV6-5
CASTPAGAYNEQFF
TGTGCCAGCACTCCGGCGGGGGCTTACAATGAGCAGTTCTTC